These T cell receptor beta chains were read from a single sample in a study of Graves' ophthalmopathy and Graves' hyperthyroidism. One entry per CDR3 protein, called by TCRdb with MiXCR from the multiplex PCR reads. The sample consists of a few hundred thousand distinct CDR3 sequences, 39% of them appearing once. Input material: peripheral blood or thyroid tissue (not recorded which). Receptors were obtained from an adult man with Graves' hyperthyroidism. The conserved cysteine and the conserved F or W are not part of the CDR3 here. Each record gives: D gene, V gene, CDR3 protein. The D gene is left open where the match is weak.

d_gene: TRBD1; v_gene: TRBV5-6; CDR3aa: ASSLTGQGKETQY
d_gene: TRBD1; v_gene: TRBV20-1; CDR3aa: SASRDRGTTNEKLF
d_gene: NA; v_gene: TRBV19; CDR3aa: ASRAVGLRNTEAF
d_gene: TRBD1; v_gene: TRBV9; CDR3aa: ASSARQGGSGNTIY
d_gene: TRBD1; v_gene: TRBV7-9; CDR3aa: ASSFDGQGTEAF
d_gene: TRBD1; v_gene: TRBV19; CDR3aa: ASSAGTASPYEQY
d_gene: NA; v_gene: TRBV9; CDR3aa: ASSVAGTSKNEQY
d_gene: TRBD2; v_gene: TRBV20-1; CDR3aa: SARRVGASGLVQETQY
d_gene: NA; v_gene: TRBV2; CDR3aa: ASSLVGASETQY
d_gene: NA; v_gene: TRBV10-3; CDR3aa: AIMRGQFLT
d_gene: TRBD2; v_gene: TRBV7-9; CDR3aa: ASSLARLAGQETQC
d_gene: NA; v_gene: TRBV7-4; CDR3aa: ASSFEGGETEAF
d_gene: TRBD1; v_gene: TRBV7-9; CDR3aa: ASSFSTGTGVEQY
d_gene: TRBD1; v_gene: TRBV6-5; CDR3aa: ASRTGTGPYGYT
d_gene: TRBD1; v_gene: TRBV29-1; CDR3aa: SGRRQGADEQY
d_gene: TRBD1; v_gene: TRBV6-5; CDR3aa: ASSYSGPIGTGNSPLH
d_gene: NA; v_gene: TRBV25-1; CDR3aa: ASSGDRPNTGELF
d_gene: TRBD1; v_gene: TRBV20-1; CDR3aa: SAPDRGGGNTIY
d_gene: NA; v_gene: TRBV10-3; CDR3aa: AISDLLEEDTEAF
d_gene: TRBD1; v_gene: TRBV28; CDR3aa: ASSLSGGHRSGANVLT
d_gene: NA; v_gene: TRBV11-1; CDR3aa: ASSVGGRLNEQY
d_gene: NA; v_gene: TRBV20-1; CDR3aa: SASRLVVEQY
d_gene: NA; v_gene: TRBV27; CDR3aa: ASGTRQVRGEQY
d_gene: TRBD1; v_gene: TRBV20-1; CDR3aa: SARDMTGPLGEKLF
d_gene: TRBD1; v_gene: TRBV29-1; CDR3aa: SGTGNVNYGYT
d_gene: NA; v_gene: TRBV6-5; CDR3aa: ASSYQGLYGYT
d_gene: NA; v_gene: TRBV30; CDR3aa: AWAGAASIPYGYT
d_gene: NA; v_gene: TRBV28; CDR3aa: ASSFEGGEGGETQY
d_gene: NA; v_gene: TRBV20-1; CDR3aa: SARVSEKLF
d_gene: NA; v_gene: TRBV7-9; CDR3aa: ASSPTPGELF
d_gene: TRBD2; v_gene: TRBV7-9; CDR3aa: ASSALRLAGELETQY
d_gene: TRBD1; v_gene: TRBV6-6; CDR3aa: ASSKTGTGTDTQY
d_gene: NA; v_gene: TRBV29-1; CDR3aa: SVGQESSYEQY
d_gene: TRBD2; v_gene: TRBV7-8; CDR3aa: ASSLGGGVAYNEQF
d_gene: NA; v_gene: TRBV25-1; CDR3aa: ASSEWGTNTEAF
d_gene: NA; v_gene: TRBV7-2; CDR3aa: ASSREGRTDTQY
d_gene: TRBD1; v_gene: TRBV28; CDR3aa: ASSSTGGHYEQY
d_gene: NA; v_gene: TRBV5-8; CDR3aa: ASSLAGDSPHGYT
d_gene: TRBD1; v_gene: TRBV11-2; CDR3aa: ASSSTPTGLGYT
d_gene: TRBD2; v_gene: TRBV6-5; CDR3aa: ASSPKEGSGGSYEQY
d_gene: NA; v_gene: TRBV7-8; CDR3aa: ASSPSAVQETQY
d_gene: NA; v_gene: TRBV2; CDR3aa: ASRSGGAYNYGYT
d_gene: NA; v_gene: TRBV29-1; CDR3aa: SVVGLAGANYGYT
d_gene: NA; v_gene: TRBV5-5; CDR3aa: ASSRTANSGANVLT
d_gene: TRBD1; v_gene: TRBV29-1; CDR3aa: TGQGGFTEAF